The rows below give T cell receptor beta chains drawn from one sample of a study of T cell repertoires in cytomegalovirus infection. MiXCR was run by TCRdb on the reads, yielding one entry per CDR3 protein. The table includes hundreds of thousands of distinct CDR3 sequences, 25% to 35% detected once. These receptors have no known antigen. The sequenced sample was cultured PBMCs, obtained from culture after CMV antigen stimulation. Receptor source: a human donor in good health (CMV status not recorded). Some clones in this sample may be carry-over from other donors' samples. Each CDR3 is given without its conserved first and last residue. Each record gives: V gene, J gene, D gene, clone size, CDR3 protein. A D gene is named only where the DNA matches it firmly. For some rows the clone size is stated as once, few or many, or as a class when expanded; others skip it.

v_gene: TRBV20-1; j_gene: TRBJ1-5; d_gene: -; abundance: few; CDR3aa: SARGVEGNQPQH
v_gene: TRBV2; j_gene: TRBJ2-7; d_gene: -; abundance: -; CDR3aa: ASNPGATYEQY
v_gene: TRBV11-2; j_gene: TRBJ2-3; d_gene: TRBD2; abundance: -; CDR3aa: ASSLVAGVNTQY
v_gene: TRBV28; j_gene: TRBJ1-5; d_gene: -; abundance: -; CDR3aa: ASSLTATNQPQH
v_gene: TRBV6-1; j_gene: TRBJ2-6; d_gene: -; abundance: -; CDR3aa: ASKALGANVLT
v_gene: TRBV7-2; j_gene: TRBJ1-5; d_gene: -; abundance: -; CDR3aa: ASSTGGHSVNQPQH
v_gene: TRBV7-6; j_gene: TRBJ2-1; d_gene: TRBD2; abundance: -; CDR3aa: ASSQASGSYNEQF
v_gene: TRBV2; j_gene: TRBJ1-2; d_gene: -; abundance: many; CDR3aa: ASQRMGFTNYGYT
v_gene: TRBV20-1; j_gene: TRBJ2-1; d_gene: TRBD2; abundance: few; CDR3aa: SASGLAAYNEQF
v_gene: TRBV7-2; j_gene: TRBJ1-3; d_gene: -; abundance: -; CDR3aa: ASSFEIPPLY
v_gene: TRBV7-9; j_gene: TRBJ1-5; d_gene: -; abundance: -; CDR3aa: ASSFSGNQPQH
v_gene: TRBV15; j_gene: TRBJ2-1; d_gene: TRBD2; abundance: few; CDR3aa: ATSRHGTSGRDEQF
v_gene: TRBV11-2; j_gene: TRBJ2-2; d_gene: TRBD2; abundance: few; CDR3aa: ASSSLGSGGWNTGELF
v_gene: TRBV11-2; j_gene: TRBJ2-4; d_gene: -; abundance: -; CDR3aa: ASSYRGALAKNIQY
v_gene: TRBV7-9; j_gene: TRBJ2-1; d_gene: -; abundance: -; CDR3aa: ASSPGGGLGIYNEQF
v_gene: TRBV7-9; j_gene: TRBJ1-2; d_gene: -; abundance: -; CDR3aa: ASSQEDYGYT
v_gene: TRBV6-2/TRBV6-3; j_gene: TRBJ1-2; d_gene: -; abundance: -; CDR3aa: ASSGLGYT
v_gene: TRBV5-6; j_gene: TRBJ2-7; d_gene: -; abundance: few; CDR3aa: ASTPSGGGSYEQY
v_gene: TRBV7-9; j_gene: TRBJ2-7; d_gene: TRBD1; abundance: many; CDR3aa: ASSPQGTGNPYEQY
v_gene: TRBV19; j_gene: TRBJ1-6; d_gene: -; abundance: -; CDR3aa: ASSMGRGSPLH
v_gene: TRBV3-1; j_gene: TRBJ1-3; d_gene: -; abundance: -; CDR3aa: ASSQKRGDSGNTIY
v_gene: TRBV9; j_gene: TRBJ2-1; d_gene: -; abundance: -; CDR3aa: ASSVNQGLEQF
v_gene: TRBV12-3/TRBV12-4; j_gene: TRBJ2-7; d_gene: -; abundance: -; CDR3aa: ASSGPPSYAYEQY
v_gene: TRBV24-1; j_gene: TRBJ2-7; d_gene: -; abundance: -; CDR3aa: ATSEMGLFYEQY
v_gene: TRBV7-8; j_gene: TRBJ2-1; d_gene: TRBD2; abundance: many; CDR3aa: ASSPGLEPSYNEQF
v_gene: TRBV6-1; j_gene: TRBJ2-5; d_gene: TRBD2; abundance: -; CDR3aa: AIWTRYQETQY
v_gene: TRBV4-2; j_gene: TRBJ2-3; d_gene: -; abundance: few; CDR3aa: ASSQGNPPGGTQY
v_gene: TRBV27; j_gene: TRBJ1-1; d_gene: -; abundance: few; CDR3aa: ASSASGLTEAF
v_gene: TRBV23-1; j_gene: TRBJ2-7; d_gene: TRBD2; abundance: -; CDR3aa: ASSQYIRTSGIHEQY
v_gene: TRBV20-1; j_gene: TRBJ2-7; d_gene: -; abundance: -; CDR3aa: SARDRTAQIEQY
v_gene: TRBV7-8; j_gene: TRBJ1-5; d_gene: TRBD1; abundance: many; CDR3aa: ASSLRDRDSVSNQPQH
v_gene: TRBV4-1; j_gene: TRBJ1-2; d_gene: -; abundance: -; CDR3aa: ASSPLLASGTNYGYT
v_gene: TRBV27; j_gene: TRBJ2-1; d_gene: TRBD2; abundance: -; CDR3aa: ASSLRTSGSYNEQF